A selection of T cell receptor beta chains follows, all from one sample in a study of T cell changes during pregnancy in multiple sclerosis. TCRdb keeps only in-frame clones here, not all; method: immunoSEQ multiplex PCR. The table shows tens of thousands of clones, with roughly 90% occurring only once. The source was peripheral blood, collected in the second trimester of pregnancy. The receptors shown here come from a female donor with multiple sclerosis, enrolled in a pregnancy study. Both conserved end residues are part of each CDR3. The D gene is left open where the match is weak. For some rows the clone size is stated as once, few or many, or as a class when expanded; others skip it.

d_call j_call v_call clone_size cdr3_nt cdr3_aa
TRBD1 TRBJ1-1 TRBV5-4 . TGTGCCAGCAGCCCTGGACAGGGGCGGATCGGCACTGAAGCTTTCTTT CASSPGQGRIGTEAFF
. TRBJ1-2 TRBV11-2 . TGTGCCAGCAGCTTCGGGGGGGGTAACTATGGCTACACCTTC CASSFGGGNYGYTF
. TRBJ2-3 TRBV5-1 . TGCGCCAGCAGTCTGGAGGCTATCACAGATACGCAGTATTTT CASSLEAITDTQYF
. TRBJ2-7 TRBV7-9 once TGTGCCAGCAGCAAAAGGGAAGGGGCTACCTACGAGCAGTACTTC CASSKREGATYEQYF
. TRBJ1-6 TRBV6-1 few TGTGCCAGCTCCCCGACCCAGGGGAGGGAATCACCCCTCCACTTT CASSPTQGRESPLHF
TRBD2 TRBJ2-7 TRBV28 . TGTGCCAGCAGCATAAGCGGGAGATCGTACGAGCAGTACTTC CASSISGRSYEQYF
. TRBJ2-1 TRBV4-2 . TGTGCCAGCAGCCAAGGCGGAGGGGCTTACAATGAGCAGTTCTTC CASSQGGGAYNEQFF
TRBD2 TRBJ2-3 TRBV30 . TGTGCCTGGAGTGTACAGCGGGGTGGCCCAGATACGCAGTATTTT CAWSVQRGGPDTQYF
TRBD1 TRBJ1-2 TRBV5-8 . TGTGCCAGCAGGACAGGGGTGATCTGGGGCTACACCTTC CASRTGVIWGYTF
. TRBJ1-1 TRBV5-1 . TGCGCCAGCAGCTTGGTCCAAACAGTGAACACTGAAGCTTTCTTT CASSLVQTVNTEAFF
TRBD2 TRBJ2-3 TRBV27 . TGTGCCAGCAGCTCCACGGGAGGGTTAGATACGCAGTATTTT CASSSTGGLDTQYF
. TRBJ2-4 TRBV30 once TGTGCCTCGCGACCGAGGGGGGCCAAAAACATTCAGTACTTC CASRPRGAKNIQYF
TRBD1 TRBJ1-4 TRBV30 . TGTGCCTGGAGAACACAGGGGGCGCAAAGAGAAAAACTGTTTTTT CAWRTQGAQREKLFF
. TRBJ1-1 TRBV20-1 . TGCAGTGCCGAACAGGTGAATGCTTTCTTT CSAEQVNAFF
. TRBJ1-6 TRBV7-2 once TGTGCCAGCAGCTTGAAGACAGGCATTTATTCACCCCTCCACTTT CASSLKTGIYSPLHF
. TRBJ2-7 TRBV25-1 . TGTGCCAGCAGGGGGGACACCTACGAGCAGTACTTC CASRGDTYEQYF
. TRBJ1-2 TRBV28 . TGTGCCAGCAGGCCTCAGGCTAACTATGGCTACACCTTC CASRPQANYGYTF
. TRBJ2-3 TRBV6-5 once TGTGCCAGCAGTAAAAGGACTGAGGGCACAGATACGCAGTATTTT CASSKRTEGTDTQYF
. TRBJ2-7 TRBV7-8 . TGTGCCAGCAGCTTAGATGCTAGTCCTACCTTC CASSLDASPTF
TRBD2 TRBJ2-3 TRBV10-3 . TGTGCCATCAGAAAGATCTTTAGCGGGGGGGCCGGCGGAACAGATACGCAGTATTTT CAIRKIFSGGAGGTDTQYF
. TRBJ2-1 TRBV7-8 . TGTGCCAGCAGCCGGCATGAAAGGGGTTCCGATGAGCAGTTCTTC CASSRHERGSDEQFF
. TRBJ1-1 TRBV19 . TGTGCCACCGGACAGCTCATGAACACTGAAGCTTTCTTT CATGQLMNTEAFF
. TRBJ2-2 TRBV28 . TGTGCCAGCAGTTCCGGACAGTTCGGCACCGGGGAGCTGTTTTTT CASSSGQFGTGELFF
. TRBJ2-1 TRBV15 . TGTGCCACCAGCAGAGGTGTCTCTCAAGCGAACAATGAGCAGTTCTTC CATSRGVSQANNEQFF
TRBD1 TRBJ2-7 TRBV5-4 . TGTGCCAGCGCGTCCGGGACAGGCTCCTACGAGCAGTACTTC CASASGTGSYEQYF